This T cell receptor (beta chain) was documented in a study of shared clonotypes between healthy human individuals. Positively selected for CCR7, the CD45RO-negative cells used as naive CD8 cells excluded terminally differentiated effector memory CD45RA+ cells. This clone was counted a few times. The same CDR3 arises from other DNA sequences in this sample as well. Assay used: immunoSEQ multiplex PCR; TCRdb lists only in-frame clones, some missing. The data contain about 2.2 million clones, about 93% of them singletons. Germline assignment: CDR1 SNHLY and CDR2 FYNNEI. V dropped 3 bases and J dropped 2 bases, with 8 bases sitting between them. The CDR3 has 14 amino acids.

The sequenced sample was naive CD8+ T cells from PBMCs. The sequence came from a man between 18 and 35 years old in good health. Some clones in this sample may be carry-over from other donors' samples. The rearrangement joins TRBV2 to TRBJ1-5; the D is unclear. In DNA form, the CDR3 reads TGTGCCAGCAGTGAGAGTTGGGGCAATCAGCCCCAGCATTTT. It is translated as CASSESWGNQPQHF.